This TCR beta chain was obtained from a study of blood T cells in healthy people across ages. Germline V lookup: CDR1 SEHNR, CDR2 FQNEAQ (reference sequence). The CDR3 runs to 14 residues. V shed 5 bases and J shed 2 bases, with 13 bases lying between them. Turning to this clonotype: What it binds is unknown.

Study-wide points: Expanded clonotype changes were possibly confounded by unknown donor CMV status.

The second PCR ran roughly 6 to 11 cycles with a sample-barcoded 5' primer and J-beta primers. Each CDR3 protein is one row after TCRdb ran MiXCR on the 5' RACE reads. The sample shows about 640,000 distinct CDR3 sequences, under 70% of them seen only once. This chain joins TRBV7-9 and TRBJ2-7; D possibly matches TRBD1 or TRBD2 (7 bases each). What was sequenced was blood. The receptor's source is a man in his sixties in good health. CDR3 sequence: CASSPGGEAYEQYF. CDR3 in DNA: TGTGCCAGCAGCCCAGGGGGGGAAGCCTACGAGCAGTACTTC. The full variable domain, rest sourced from reference TRBV7-9 and TRBJ2-7, is DTGVSQNPRHKITKRGQNVTFRCDPISEHNRLYWYRQTLGQGPEFLTYFQNEAQLEKSRLLSDRFSAERPKGSFSTLEIQRTEQGDSAMYLCASSPGGEAYEQYFGPGTRLTVT.